This T cell receptor beta chain was identified during a study of T-cell memory formation after mild COVID-19. Findings of the study overall: Among clones contracting day 15 to 85, CD4/CD8 was balanced, whereas later expanders leaned CD4+. Pre-infection memory harbored some responding clones, suggesting cross-reactive memory joined. Contracting clones localized mainly to CM and EM when CD4+ and mainly to EMRA when CD8+.

The V end was cut by 4 bases, the J end by 2 bases, with 14 bases between. The CDR3 is 15 amino acids. Germline V CDR1 and CDR2: SGDLS, YYNGEE. A 5'RACE reaction primed in the constant segment made cDNA libraries of TCR alpha and TCR beta, and these carried sample barcodes and UMIs. MiXCR, run by TCRdb on the 5' RACE reads, gives a single entry per CDR3 protein. The top ten clones hold 39% of a sample with about 82,000 distinct CDR3 sequences, about 15% of them seen once. At least ten counts were recorded for this clonotype. No antigen is known for it. The clonotype originates from a man aged 18 to 30 who had mild COVID-19 (a few samples of this study predate the infection). Cell type and time point are not known. The rearrangement links TRBV9 to TRBJ2-3; D is possibly TRBD1 or TRBD2 (5 bases each). The specimen sequenced was PBMCs or a T cell subset sorted from them (not recorded which). The CDR3 sequence is CASSPTGAITDTQYF. The DNA for the CDR3 is TGTGCCAGCAGCCCCACCGGGGCGATCACAGATACGCAGTATTTT.